This T cell receptor (beta chain) was captured in a study of T-cell memory formation after mild COVID-19. Study-level points and caveats: Some SARS-CoV-2-responding clones were already detected in memory before infection. Clones shrinking from day 15 to 85 showed even CD4/CD8 mixes; later expanders tilted CD4+.

V gave up 1 base and J gave up 2 bases, with 16 bases separating them. Germline values: CDR1 SGHRS, CDR2 YFSETQ. The length of the CDR3 is 17 residues. MiXCR was run by TCRdb on the 5' RACE reads, yielding one entry per CDR3 protein. The table lists roughly 4,800 distinct CDR3 sequences, 20% to 25% of them singletons. Notes on this clonotype: Its antigen remains unknown.

The V gene is TRBV5-1, the J gene TRBJ2-1; D is uncertain. The clonotype was recovered from an adult who had mild COVID-19 (a few samples of this study predate the infection). Cell type and time point are not known. Sequencing was done on a sample of PBMCs or a T cell subset sorted from them (not recorded which). CDR3 DNA: TGCGCCAGCAGCTTGTCCCCCCTGGGCGGCCCCTACAATGAGCAGTTCTTC. It yields the protein CASSLSPLGGPYNEQFF.